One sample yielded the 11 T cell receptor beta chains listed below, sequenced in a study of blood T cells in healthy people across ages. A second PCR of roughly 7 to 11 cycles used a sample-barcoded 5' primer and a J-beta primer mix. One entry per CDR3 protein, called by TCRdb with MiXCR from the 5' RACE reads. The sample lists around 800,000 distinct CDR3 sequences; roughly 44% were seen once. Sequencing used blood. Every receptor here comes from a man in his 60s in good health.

CDR3 in DNA: TGTGCCAGCAGTTTTCCGGGCCTCGCCAAAAACATTCAGTACTTC. It specifies CASSFPGLAKNIQYF. The V and J genes are TRBV28 and TRBJ2-4; D is ambiguous. This CDR3 has 15 amino acids. Per germline, CDR1 MDHEN and CDR2 SYDVKM. V was clipped by 3 bases and J by 1 base, with 10 bases between them.

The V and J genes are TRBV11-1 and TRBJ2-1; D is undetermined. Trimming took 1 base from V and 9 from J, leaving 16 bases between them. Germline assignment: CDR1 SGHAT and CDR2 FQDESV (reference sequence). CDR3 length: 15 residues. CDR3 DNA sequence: TGTGCCAGCAGCTTAGGATTTTCTTCCGTCAGTGAGCAGTTCTTC. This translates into CASSLGFSSVSEQFF.

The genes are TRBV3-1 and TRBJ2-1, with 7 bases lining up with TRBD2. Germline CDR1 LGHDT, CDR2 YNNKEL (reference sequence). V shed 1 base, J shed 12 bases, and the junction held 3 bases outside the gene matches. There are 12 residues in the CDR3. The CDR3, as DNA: TGTGCCAGCAGCCAAGCGACTAGCCGGCAGTTCTTC. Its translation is CASSQATSRQFF.

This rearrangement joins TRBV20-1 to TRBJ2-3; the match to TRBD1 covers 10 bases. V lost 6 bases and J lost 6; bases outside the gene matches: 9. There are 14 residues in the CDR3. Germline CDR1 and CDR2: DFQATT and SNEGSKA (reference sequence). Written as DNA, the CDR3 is TGCAGTGCCGCAGACAGGGGGCCGTGGGATACGCAGTATTTT. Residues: CSAADRGPWDTQYF.

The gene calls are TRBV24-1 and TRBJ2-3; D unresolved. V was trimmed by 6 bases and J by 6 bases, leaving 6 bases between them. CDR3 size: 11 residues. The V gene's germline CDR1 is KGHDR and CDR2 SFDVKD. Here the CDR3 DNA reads TGTGCCACCAGTCAACGCGATACGCAGTATTTT. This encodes CATSQRDTQYF.

In nucleotides, the CDR3 is TGTGCCAGCAGCTTAGGACTAGCATTAATCACAGATACGCAGTATTTT. Its protein is CASSLGLALITDTQYF. This chain joins TRBV7-9 and TRBJ2-3; 7 nucleotides agree with TRBD2. The ends lost 1 base at V and 2 bases at J; junction bases unmatched: 6. The germline CDR1 and CDR2 sequences are SEHNR and FQNEAQ (reference sequence). This CDR3 is built from 16 residues. The entire variable domain, with the rest obtained from reference TRBV7-9 and TRBJ2-3, is as follows: DTGVSQNPRHKITKRGQNVTFRCDPISEHNRLYWYRQTLGQGPEFLTYFQNEAQLEKSRLLSDRFSAERPKGSFSTLEIQRTEQGDSAMYLCASSLGLALITDTQYFGPGTRLTVL.

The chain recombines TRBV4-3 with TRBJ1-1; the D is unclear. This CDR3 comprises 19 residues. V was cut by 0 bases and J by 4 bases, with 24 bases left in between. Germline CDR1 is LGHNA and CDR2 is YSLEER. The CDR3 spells CASSQEKPSAGHIGTEAFF. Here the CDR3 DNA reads TGCGCCAGCAGCCAAGAAAAACCATCCGCGGGCCACATTGGCACTGAAGCTTTCTTT.

The chain's CDR3 is CSARDPRLAGGTSTDTQYF. DNA of the CDR3: TGCAGTGCTAGAGATCCCCGACTAGCGGGGGGCACTAGCACAGATACGCAGTATTTT. V is TRBV20-1 and J is TRBJ2-3, with 13 nucleotides matching TRBD2. Germline CDR1 and CDR2: DFQATT and SNEGSKA (reference sequence). Trimming cost V 0 bases and J 0 bases; bases outside gene matches: 9. The CDR3 loop spans 19 amino acids.

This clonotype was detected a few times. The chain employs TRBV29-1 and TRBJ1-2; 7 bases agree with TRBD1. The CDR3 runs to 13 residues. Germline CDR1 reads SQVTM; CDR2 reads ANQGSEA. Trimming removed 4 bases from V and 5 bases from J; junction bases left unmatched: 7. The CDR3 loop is CSVGTGAIYGYTF. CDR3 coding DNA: TGCAGCGTTGGAACAGGGGCGATTTATGGCTACACCTTC.

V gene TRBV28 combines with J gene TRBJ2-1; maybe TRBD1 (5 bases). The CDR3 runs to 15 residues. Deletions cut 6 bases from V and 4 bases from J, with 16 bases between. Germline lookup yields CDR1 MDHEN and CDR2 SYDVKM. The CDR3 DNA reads TGTGCCAGCAGGCAGGACACCCGTTTATACAATGAGCAGTTCTTC. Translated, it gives CASRQDTRLYNEQFF.

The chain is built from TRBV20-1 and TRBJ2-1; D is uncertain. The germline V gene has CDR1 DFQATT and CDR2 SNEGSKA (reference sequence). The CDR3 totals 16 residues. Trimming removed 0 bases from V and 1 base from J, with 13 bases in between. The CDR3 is CSARDLRLRSYNEQFF. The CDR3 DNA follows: TGCAGTGCTAGAGATTTGAGGCTTAGGTCCTACAATGAGCAGTTCTTC.